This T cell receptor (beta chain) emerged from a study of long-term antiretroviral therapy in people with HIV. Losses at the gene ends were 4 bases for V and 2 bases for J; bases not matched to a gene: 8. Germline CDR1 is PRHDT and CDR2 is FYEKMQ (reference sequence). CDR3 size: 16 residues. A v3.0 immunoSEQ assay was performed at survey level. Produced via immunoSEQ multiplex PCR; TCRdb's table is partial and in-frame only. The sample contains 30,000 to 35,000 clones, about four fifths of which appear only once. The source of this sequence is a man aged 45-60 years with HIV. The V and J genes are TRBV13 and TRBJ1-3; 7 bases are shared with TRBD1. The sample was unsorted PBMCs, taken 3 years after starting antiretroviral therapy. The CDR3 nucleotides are TGTGCCAGCAGCTCCCGCCCTAGGGGGCCTGGAAACACCATATATTTT. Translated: CASSSRPRGPGNTIYF.